Listed here are 2 T cell receptor beta chains from one sample, sequenced in a study of blood T cell repertoires in COVID-19. Sequencing was performed with immunoSEQ multiplex PCR; in TCRdb, only in-frame clones are kept and a portion is missing. The sample records approximately 170,000 clones, about four fifths being singletons. The sequenced sample consisted of peripheral blood. These receptors were collected from a woman at least 80 years old with active or convalescent COVID-19.

The rearrangement links TRBV7-9 to TRBJ2-6; D is possibly TRBD1 (5 bases). Trimming stripped 4 bases from V and 5 bases from J, with 15 bases between. The CDR3 consists of 16 residues. Germline CDR1 is SEHNR and CDR2 is FQNEAQ (reference sequence). The DNA for the CDR3 is TGTGCCAGCAGCTACGACAGCGCCCGTAGGGCCAACGTCCTGACTTTC. Translation gives CASSYDSARRANVLTF.

The V and J genes are TRBV4-1 and TRBJ2-7; TRBD1 might be the D (5 bases). The CDR3 extends over 16 amino acids. CDR1 is MGHRA, CDR2 YSYEKL, per germline. Trimming took 1 base from V and 3 from J, leaving 16 bases between them. In DNA, the CDR3 is TGCGCCAGCAGCCAAGGGGGTGGGGCAGATAACTACGAGCAGTACTTC. As protein: CASSQGGGADNYEQYF.